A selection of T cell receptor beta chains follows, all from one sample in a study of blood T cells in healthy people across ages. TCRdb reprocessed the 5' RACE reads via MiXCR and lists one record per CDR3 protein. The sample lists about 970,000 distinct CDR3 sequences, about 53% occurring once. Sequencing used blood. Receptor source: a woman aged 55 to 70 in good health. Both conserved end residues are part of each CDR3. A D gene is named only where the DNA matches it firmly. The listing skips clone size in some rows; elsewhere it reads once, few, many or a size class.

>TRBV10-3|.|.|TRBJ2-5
CAISEPRGTGRFETQYF
TGTGCCATCAGTGAGCCAAGGGGAACAGGCCGATTTGAGACCCAGTACTTC
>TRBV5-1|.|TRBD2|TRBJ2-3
CASSLQGGEPYTQYF
TGCGCCAGCAGCTTGCAGGGAGGGGAACCTTATACGCAGTATTTT
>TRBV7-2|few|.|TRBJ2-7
CASSPQSYYEQYF
TGTGCCAGCAGCCCGCAAAGCTACTACGAGCAGTACTTC
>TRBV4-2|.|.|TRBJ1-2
CASSQVGPWGIKANYGYTF
TGTGCCAGCAGCCAAGTAGGCCCATGGGGTATTAAAGCTAACTATGGCTACACCTTC
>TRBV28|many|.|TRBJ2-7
CASSQQQKSPYEQYF
TGTGCCAGCAGCCAGCAACAGAAAAGTCCCTACGAGCAGTACTTC
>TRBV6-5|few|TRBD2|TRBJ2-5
CASSRSSGQETQYF
TGTGCCAGCAGCCGTTCTAGCGGCCAAGAGACCCAGTACTTC
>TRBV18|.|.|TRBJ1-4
CASSRSATNEKLFF
TGTGCCAGCTCACGAAGTGCAACTAATGAAAAACTGTTTTTT
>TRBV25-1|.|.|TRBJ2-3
CASSARTDRTDTQYF
TGTGCCAGCAGTGCTCGGACCGATCGCACAGATACGCAGTATTTT
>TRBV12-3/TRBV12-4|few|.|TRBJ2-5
CASSGGARETQYF
TGTGCCAGCAGTGGGGGCGCGAGAGAGACCCAGTACTTC
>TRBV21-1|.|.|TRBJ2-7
CASRVNPKRFEQYF
TGTGCCAGCAGGGTCAACCCAAAGAGGTTCGAGCAGTACTTC
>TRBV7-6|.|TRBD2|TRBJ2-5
CASSLGPAGEGTQYF
TGTGCCAGCAGCTTAGGCCCAGCGGGAGAAGGGACCCAGTACTTC
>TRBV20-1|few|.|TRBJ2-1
CSASSPNRDFHYNEQFF
TGCAGTGCTTCCTCTCCCAACCGGGACTTCCACTACAATGAGCAGTTCTTC
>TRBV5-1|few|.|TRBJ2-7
CASSLWGAAYEQYF
TGCGCCAGCAGCTTGTGGGGGGCAGCCTACGAGCAGTACTTC
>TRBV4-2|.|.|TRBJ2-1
CASTREGSSDDEQFF
TGTGCCAGCACCCGAGAGGGGTCTAGCGACGATGAGCAGTTCTTC
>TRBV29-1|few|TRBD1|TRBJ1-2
CSAKTGGDGYTF
TGCAGCGCTAAGACAGGGGGCGACGGCTACACCTTC
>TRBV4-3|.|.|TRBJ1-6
CASSQRQVSGSPLHF
TGCGCCAGCAGCCAACGACAGGTATCAGGATCACCCCTCCACTTT